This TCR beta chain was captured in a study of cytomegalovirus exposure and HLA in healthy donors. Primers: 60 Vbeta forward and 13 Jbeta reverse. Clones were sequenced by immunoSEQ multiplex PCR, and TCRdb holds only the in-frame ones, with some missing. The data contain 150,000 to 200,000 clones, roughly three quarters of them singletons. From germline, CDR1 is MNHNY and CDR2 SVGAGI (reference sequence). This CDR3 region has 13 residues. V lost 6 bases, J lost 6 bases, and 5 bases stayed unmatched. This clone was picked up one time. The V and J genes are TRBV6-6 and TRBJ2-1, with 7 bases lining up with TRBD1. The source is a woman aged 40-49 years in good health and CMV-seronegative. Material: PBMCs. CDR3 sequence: CASSLTGPNEQFF. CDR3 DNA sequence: TGTGCCAGCAGCCTGACAGGGCCCAATGAGCAGTTCTTC.